This entry is about one T cell receptor (beta chain). What this receptor recognizes is not known. It has no much larger one-base neighbor in the sample; base qualities were not kept. In the same sample, other DNA sequences code for this CDR3. TCRbeta CDR3 regions were amplified from genomic DNA using the immunoSEQ Assay, a bias-controlled multiplex PCR. Per the original workflow: Within the assay, amplification of reference gene primers was used to estimate how many nucleated cells each sample contained. To quantify the absolute abundance of each unique TCRbeta CDR3 rearrangement, sequence reads were collapsed and filtered. Productive Simpson clonality was computed per sample as the square root of Simpson's diversity index over productive rearrangements. In its TCRdb copy, this immuneACCESS table keeps in-frame sequences only and misses some clones. Where compared with another copy, unresolved V genes explain less than half of these, and the others have no known cause. Clonal size and the V and J genes are those of that table, whereas D and trimming came from the DNA. The sample records around 170,000 clones, about 86% of which are singletons. Of the sample, more than 7.5% is held by the ten largest clones.

This entry comes from a study of blood T cell repertoires in COVID-19 (dated by TCRdb to 2019 to 2021). General notes on the study: Samples from collaborators originated in the United States, Italy and Spain and spanned both the acute and convalescent phases of COVID-19. The prospective study material was composed of cDNA or gDNA derived from T cells, B-cell-depleted T cells, or PBMCs. Subjects who had been exposed to COVID-19, were actively infected with it, or had recovered from it provided the deeply sampled blood TCRbeta repertoires that made up the dataset. The repertoires were made available in a free public database intended to serve as a resource for research on the immune response to SARS-CoV-2. The samples were drawn from the first 160 participants of the ongoing ImmuneRACE study and from more than 1,000 subjects provided by 6 global collaborators. Nearly every sample came with metadata listing a de-identified subject ID, COVID-19 status, age in years and sex. HLA class I and class II types, where available, came from metadata supplied by the sample provider rather than from assay-based typing. Study-wide findings and limitations: The quantity of clinical and demographic metadata differed by source and by participant and was supplied without curation.

Collaborating institutions collected whole blood in K2EDTA tubes following their own protocols. For TCRbeta analysis, collaborators shipped samples as frozen whole blood, isolated PBMCs, or DNA extracted from either of those sample types. The sequenced sample was peripheral blood. The receptor's source is a man aged 45-65 years with active or convalescent COVID-19.

The sequenced DNA is TGTGCCAGCAGCCAGGACAGAAATCAGCCCCAGCATTTT. It translates as CASSQDRNQPQHF. The sequence joins TRBV3-1 (or the pseudogene TRBV3-2) to TRBJ1-5; possibly the D gene is TRBD1, per 6 matching bases. The CDR3 spans 13 residues, from the cysteine through the phenylalanine. The DNA shown is the 39-base CDR3, in frame from base 1. Trimming at the junction amounts to 3 bases on V and 4 bases on J, and the germline ends lie 7 bases apart. From the germline V gene (reference sequence), CDR1 is LGHDT and CDR2 is YNNKEL.